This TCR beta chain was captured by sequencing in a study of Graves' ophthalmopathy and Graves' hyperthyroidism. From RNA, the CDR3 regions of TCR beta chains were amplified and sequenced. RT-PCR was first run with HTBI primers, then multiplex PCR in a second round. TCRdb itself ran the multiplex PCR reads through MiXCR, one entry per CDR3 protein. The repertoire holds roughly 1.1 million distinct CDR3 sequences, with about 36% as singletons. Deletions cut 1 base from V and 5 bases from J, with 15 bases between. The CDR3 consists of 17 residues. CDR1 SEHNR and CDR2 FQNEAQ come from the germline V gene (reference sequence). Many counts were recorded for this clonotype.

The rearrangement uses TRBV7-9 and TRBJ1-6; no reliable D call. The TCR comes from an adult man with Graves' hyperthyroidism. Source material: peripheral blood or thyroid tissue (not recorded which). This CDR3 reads CASSLVLGAINNSPLHF. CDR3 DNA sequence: TGTGCCAGCAGCTTAGTTCTGGGTGCCATCAATAATTCACCCCTCCACTTT.